The present TCR beta chain was sequenced within a study of low-dose radiotherapy and immunotherapy resistance in tumors. This clonotype was detected ten times or more. At one boundary the junction diverges from the germline segment, which might be a read error. This CDR3 spans 14 amino acids. Germline assignment: CDR1 LGHNA and CDR2 YSLEER. Sample time point: after trial treatment. Described treatment: LDRT plus nivolumab, ipilimumab, low-dose cyclophosphamide and aspirin (RACIN trial). Covering alpha and beta chains, TRAV- and TRBV-specific primers were used for the first-strand cDNA. With a constant-region primer and a V-primer adapter, TCRs were subjected to approximately 18 PCR cycles of amplification. One entry per CDR3 protein, called by TCRdb with MiXCR from the reads. The sample lists approximately 91,000 distinct CDR3 sequences, around a fifth occurring once.

This TCR derives from a female donor with ovarian cancer. The source material was PBMCs, sampled after low-dose radiotherapy plus immunotherapy. V and J are TRBV4-3 and TRBJ2-1; D perhaps matches TRBD2 (5 bases). CDR3 amino acids: CASTQSRAGNEQFF. CDR3 nucleotide sequence: TGCGCCAGCACCCAAAGTCGTGCGGGCAATGAGCAGTTCTTC.